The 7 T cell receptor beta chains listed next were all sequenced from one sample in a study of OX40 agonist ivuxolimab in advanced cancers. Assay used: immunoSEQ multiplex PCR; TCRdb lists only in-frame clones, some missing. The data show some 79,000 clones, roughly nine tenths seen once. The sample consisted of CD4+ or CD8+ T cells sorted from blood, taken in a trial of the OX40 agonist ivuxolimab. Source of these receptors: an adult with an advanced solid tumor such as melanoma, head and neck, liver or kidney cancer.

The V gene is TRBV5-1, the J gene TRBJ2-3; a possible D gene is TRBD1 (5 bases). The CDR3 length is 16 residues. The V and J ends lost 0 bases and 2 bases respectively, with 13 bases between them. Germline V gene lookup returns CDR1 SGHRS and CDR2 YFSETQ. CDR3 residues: CASSLGVTGPTDTQYF. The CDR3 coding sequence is TGCGCCAGCAGCTTGGGGGTCACAGGTCCCACAGATACGCAGTATTTT.

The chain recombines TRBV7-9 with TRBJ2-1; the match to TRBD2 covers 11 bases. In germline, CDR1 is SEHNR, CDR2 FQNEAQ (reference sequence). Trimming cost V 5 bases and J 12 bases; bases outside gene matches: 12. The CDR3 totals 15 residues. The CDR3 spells CASSGLAGPEGGQFF. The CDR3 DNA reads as TGTGCCAGCAGCGGACTAGCGGGCCCTGAAGGTGGGCAGTTCTTC.

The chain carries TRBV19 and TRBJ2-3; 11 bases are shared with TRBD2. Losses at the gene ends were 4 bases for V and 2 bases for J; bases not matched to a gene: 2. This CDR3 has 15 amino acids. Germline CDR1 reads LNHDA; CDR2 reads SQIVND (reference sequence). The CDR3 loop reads CASSTGLAVTDTQYF. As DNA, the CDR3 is TGTGCCAGTAGTACGGGACTAGCGGTCACAGATACGCAGTATTTT. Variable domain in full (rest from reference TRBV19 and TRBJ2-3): DGGITQSPKYLFRKEGQNVTLSCEQNLNHDAMYWYRQDPGQGLRLIYYSQIVNDFQKGDIAEGYSVSREKKESFPLTVTSAQKNPTAFYLCASSTGLAVTDTQYFGPGTRLTVL.

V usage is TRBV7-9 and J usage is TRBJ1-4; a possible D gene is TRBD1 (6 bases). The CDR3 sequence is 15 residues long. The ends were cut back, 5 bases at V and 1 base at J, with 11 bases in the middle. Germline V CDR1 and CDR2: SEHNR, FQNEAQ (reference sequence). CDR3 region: CASSPQQGTNEKLFF. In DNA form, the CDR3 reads TGTGCCAGCAGCCCACAACAGGGAACTAATGAAAAACTGTTTTTT.

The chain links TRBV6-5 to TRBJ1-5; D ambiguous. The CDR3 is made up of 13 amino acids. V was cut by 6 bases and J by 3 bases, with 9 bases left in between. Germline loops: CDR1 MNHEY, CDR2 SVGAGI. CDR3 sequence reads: CASRWTPNQPQHF. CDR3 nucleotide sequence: TGTGCCAGCAGGTGGACTCCCAATCAGCCCCAGCATTTT.

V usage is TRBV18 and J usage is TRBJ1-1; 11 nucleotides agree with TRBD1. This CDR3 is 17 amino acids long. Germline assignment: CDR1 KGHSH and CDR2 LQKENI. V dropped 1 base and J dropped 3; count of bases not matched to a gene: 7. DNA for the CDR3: TGTGCCAGCTCACCACGGACAGGGGGCTTGGGGGACACTGAAGCTTTCTTT. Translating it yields CASSPRTGGLGDTEAFF.

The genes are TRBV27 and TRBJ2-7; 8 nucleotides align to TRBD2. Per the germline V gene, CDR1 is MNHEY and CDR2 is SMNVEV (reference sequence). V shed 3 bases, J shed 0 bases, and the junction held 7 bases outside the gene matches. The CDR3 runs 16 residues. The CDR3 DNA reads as TGTGCCAGCAGTTTTAGCGGGGCGAAGAGCTCCTACGAGCAGTACTTC. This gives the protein CASSFSGAKSSYEQYF.